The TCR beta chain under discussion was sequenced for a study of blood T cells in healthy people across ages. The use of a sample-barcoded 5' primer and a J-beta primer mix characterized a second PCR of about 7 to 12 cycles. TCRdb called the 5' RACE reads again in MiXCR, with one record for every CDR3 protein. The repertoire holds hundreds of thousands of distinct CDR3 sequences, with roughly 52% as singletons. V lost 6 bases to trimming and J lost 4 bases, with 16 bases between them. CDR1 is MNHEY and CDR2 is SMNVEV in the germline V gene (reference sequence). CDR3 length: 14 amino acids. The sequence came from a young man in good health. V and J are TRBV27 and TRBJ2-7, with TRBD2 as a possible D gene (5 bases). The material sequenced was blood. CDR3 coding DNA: TGTGCCAGCAGCCCCCTAGCAGAAGTTTACGAGCAGTACTTC. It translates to CASSPLAEVYEQYF.